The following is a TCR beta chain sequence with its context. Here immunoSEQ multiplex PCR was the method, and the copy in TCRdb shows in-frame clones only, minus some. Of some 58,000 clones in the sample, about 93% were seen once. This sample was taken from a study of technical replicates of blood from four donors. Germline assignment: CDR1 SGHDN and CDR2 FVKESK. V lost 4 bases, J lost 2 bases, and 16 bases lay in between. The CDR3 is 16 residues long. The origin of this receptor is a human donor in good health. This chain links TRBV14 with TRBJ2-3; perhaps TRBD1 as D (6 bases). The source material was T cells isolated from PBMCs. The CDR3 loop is CASSRRMDSYTDTQYF. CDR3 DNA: TGTGCCAGCAGCCGAAGGATGGACAGTTACACAGATACGCAGTATTTT.